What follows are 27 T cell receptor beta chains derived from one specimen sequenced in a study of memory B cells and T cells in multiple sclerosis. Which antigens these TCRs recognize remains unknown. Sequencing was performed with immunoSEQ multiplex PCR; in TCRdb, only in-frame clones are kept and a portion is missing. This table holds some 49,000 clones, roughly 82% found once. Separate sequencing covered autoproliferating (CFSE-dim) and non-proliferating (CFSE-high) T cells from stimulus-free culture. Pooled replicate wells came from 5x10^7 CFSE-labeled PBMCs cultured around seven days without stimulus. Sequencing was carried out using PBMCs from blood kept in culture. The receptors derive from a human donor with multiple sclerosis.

CDR3 amino acids: CASSPQTSRAGYTF. Written as DNA, the CDR3 is TGTGCCAGCAGCCCCCAGACCTCCCGGGCGGGCTACACCTTC. V usage is TRBV9 and J usage is TRBJ1-2, with no clear D. Germline CDR1 is SGDLS and CDR2 is YYNGEE. V shed 4 bases and J shed 8 bases, with 18 bases lying between them. The length of the CDR3 is 14 residues.

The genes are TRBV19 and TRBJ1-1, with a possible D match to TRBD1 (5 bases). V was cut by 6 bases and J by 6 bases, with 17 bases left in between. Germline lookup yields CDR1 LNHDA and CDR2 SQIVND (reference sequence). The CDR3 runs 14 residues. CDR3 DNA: TGTGCCAGTAGCACCCTACAGGTGAGCGCTGAAGCTTTCTTT. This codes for CASSTLQVSAEAFF.

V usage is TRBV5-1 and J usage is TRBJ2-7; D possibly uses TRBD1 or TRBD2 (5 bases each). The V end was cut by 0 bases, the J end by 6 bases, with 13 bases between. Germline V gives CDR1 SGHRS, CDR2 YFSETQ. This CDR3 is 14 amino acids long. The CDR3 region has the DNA TGCGCCAGCAGCTTGGGGAGTTTGAGGGGCGAGCAGTACTTC. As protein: CASSLGSLRGEQYF.

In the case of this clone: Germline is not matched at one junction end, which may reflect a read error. CDR3 sequence reads: CASSEGLQGPYGKLFF. For the CDR3, the DNA is TGTGCCAGCAGCGAAGGGTTACAGGGGCCGTACGGAAAACTGTTTTTT. This chain links TRBV6-1 with TRBJ1-4; 7 bases line up with TRBD1. The V gene's germline CDR1 is MNHNS and CDR2 SASEGT. The CDR3 consists of 16 residues.

CDR3 in DNA: TGTGCCAGCAGTGAAGCGATGGGGGAGACCCAGTACTTC. It is translated as CASSEAMGETQYF. The rearrangement links TRBV6-1 to TRBJ2-5, with unresolved D. The V and J ends lost 0 bases and 5 bases respectively, with 7 bases between them. Germline V lookup: CDR1 MNHNS, CDR2 SASEGT. The CDR3 has 13 amino acids.

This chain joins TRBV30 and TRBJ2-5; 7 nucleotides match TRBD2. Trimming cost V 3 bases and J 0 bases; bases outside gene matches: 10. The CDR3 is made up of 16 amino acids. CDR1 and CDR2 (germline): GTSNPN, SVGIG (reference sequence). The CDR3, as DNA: TGTGCCTGGAGGCCTAGACTAGCAGAGTACCAAGAGACCCAGTACTTC. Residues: CAWRPRLAEYQETQYF.

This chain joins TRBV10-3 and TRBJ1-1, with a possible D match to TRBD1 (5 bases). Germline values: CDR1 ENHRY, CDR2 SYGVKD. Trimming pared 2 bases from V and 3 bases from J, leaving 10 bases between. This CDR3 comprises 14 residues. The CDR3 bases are TGTGCCATCAGTGAGGGGGGAGAGGACACTGAAGCTTTCTTT. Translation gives CAISEGGEDTEAFF.

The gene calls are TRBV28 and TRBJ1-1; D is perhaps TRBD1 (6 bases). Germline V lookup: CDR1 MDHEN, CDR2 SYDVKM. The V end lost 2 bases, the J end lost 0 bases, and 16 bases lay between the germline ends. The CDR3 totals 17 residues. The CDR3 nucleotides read TGTGCCAGCAGTTTACGTCTCGCAGGGGATATGAACACTGAAGCTTTCTTT. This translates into CASSLRLAGDMNTEAFF.

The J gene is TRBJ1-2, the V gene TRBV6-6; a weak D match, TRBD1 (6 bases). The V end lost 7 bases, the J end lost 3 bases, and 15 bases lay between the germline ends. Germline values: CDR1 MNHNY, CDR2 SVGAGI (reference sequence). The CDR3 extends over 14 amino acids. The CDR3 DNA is TGTGCCAGCACCCCGGGAGGGGGATACTATGGCTACACCTTC. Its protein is CASTPGGGYYGYTF.

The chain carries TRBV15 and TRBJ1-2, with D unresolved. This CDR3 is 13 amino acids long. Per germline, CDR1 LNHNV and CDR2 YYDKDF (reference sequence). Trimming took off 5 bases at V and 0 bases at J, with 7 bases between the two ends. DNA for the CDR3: TGTGCCACCAGCGTTGGGGCTAACTATGGCTACACCTTC. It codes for CATSVGANYGYTF.

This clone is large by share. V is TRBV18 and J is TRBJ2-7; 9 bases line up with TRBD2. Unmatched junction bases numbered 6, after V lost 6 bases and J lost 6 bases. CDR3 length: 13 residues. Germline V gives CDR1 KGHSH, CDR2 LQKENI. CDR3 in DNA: TGTGCCAGCTCCGCGGGGGGGCAGGGCGAGCAGTACTTC. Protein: CASSAGGQGEQYF.

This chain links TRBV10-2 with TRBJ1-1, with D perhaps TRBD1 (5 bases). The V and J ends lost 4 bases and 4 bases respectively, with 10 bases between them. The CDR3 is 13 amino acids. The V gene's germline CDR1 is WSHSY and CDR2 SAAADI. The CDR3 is CASSVAGTTEAFF. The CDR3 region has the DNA TGCGCCAGCAGTGTTGCGGGGACCACTGAAGCTTTCTTT.

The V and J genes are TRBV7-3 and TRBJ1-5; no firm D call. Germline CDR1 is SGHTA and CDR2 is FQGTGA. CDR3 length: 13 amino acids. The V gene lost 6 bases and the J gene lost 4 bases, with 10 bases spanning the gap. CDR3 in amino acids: CASSRGGNQPQHF. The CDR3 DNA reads TGTGCCAGCAGTCGAGGCGGGAATCAGCCCCAGCATTTT.

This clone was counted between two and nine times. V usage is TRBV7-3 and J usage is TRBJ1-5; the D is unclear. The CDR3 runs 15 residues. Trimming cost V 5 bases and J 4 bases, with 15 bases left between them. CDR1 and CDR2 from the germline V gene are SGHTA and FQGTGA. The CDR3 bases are TGTGCCAGCAGCCGTGCGGGATTCGAAAATCAGCCCCAGCATTTT. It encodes CASSRAGFENQPQHF.

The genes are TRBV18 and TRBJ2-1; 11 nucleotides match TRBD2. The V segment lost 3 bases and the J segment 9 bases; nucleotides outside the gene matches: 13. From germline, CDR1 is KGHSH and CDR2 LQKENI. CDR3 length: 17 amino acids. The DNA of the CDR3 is TGTGCCAGCTCACCGGCGGAGACTAGCGGGGCGTGGGGTGAGCAGTTCTTC. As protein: CASSPAETSGAWGEQFF.

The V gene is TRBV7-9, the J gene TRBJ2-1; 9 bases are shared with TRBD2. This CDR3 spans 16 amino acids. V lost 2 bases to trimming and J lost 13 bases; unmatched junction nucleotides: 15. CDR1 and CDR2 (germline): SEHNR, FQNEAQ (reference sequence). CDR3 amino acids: CASSLSVAGGRLSQFF. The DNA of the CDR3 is TGTGCCAGCAGCTTATCGGTTGCGGGGGGGCGTCTTTCCCAGTTCTTC.

CDR3 amino acids: CASNRRDGLKAFF. The CDR3 DNA reads as TGTGCCAGCAACAGAAGGGACGGCCTGAAAGCTTTCTTT. The chain has TRBV2 and TRBJ1-1, with D maybe TRBD1 (5 bases). Germline CDR1 SNHLY, CDR2 FYNNEI. The CDR3 spans 13 residues. Trimming pared 7 bases from V and 9 bases from J, leaving 18 bases between.

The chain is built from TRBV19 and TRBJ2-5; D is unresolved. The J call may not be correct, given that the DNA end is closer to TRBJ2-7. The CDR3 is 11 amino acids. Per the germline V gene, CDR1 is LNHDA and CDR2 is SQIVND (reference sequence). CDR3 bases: TGTGCCAGTAGTATGGGTCCCGAGCAGTACTTC. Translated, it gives CASSMGPEQYF.

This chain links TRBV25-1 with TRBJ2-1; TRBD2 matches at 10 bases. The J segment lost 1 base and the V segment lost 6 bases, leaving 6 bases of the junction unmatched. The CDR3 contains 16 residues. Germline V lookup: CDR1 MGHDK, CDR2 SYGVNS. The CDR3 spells CASSSISGGSYNEQFF. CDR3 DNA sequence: TGTGCCAGCAGCTCTATTAGCGGGGGGTCCTACAATGAGCAGTTCTTC.

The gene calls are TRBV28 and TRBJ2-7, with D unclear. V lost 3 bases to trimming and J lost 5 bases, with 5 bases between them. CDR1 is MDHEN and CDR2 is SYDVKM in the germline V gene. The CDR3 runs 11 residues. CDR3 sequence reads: CASSLGNEQYF. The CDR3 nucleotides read TGTGCCAGCAGTTTGGGGAACGAGCAGTACTTC.

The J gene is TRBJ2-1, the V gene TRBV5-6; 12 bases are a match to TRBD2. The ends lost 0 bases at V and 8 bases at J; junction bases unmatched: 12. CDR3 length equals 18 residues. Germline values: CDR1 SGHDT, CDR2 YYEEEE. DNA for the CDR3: TGTGCCAGCAGCTTGGCCAGAGCTAGCGGGGGGGCCAGGGATGAGCAGTTCTTC. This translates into CASSLARASGGARDEQFF.

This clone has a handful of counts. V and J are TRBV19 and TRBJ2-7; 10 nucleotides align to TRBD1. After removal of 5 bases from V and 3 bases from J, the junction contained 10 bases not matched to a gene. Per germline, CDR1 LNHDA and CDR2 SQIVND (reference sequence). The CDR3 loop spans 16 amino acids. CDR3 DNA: TGTGCCAGTAGTCGGACCGGGACAGGGGATAACTACGAGCAGTACTTC. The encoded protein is CASSRTGTGDNYEQYF.

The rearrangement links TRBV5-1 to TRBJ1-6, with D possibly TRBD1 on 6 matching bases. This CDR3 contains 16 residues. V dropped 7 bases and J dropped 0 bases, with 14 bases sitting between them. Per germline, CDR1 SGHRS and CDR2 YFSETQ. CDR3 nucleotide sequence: TGCGCCAGCGCGGCAACAGGGAGCTCCTATAATTCACCCCTCCACTTT. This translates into CASAATGSSYNSPLHF.

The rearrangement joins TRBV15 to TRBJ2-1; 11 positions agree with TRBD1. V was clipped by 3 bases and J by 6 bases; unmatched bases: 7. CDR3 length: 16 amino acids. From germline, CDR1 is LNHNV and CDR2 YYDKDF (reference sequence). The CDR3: CATSSPGTGGINEQFF. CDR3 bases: TGTGCCACCAGCAGTCCCGGGACAGGGGGGATCAATGAGCAGTTCTTC. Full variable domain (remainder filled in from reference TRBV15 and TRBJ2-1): DAMVIQNPRYQVTQFGKPVTLSCSQTLNHNVMYWYQQKSSQAPKLLFHYYDKDFNNEADTPDNFQSRRPNTSFCFLDIRSPGLGDTAMYLCATSSPGTGGINEQFFGPGTRLTVL.

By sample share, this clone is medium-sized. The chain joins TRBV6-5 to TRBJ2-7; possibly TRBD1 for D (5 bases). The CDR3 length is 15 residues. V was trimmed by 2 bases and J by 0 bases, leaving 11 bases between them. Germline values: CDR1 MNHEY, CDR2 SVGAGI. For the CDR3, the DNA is TGTGCCAGCAGTTACGGGCAGGGCAGCTCCTACGAGCAGTACTTC. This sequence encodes CASSYGQGSSYEQYF.

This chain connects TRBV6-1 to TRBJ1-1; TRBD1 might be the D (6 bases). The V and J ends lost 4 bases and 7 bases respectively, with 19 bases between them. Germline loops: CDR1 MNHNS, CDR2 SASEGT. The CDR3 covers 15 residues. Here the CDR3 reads CASSGPRAGDGEAFF. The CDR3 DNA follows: TGTGCCAGCAGTGGACCCCGGGCAGGGGACGGTGAAGCTTTCTTT.

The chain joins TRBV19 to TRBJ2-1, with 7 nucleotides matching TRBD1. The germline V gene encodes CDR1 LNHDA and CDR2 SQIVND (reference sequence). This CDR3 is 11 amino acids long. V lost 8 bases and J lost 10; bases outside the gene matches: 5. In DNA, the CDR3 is TGTGCCAGTTCGAACAGGGGCGAGCAGTTCTTC. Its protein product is CASSNRGEQFF.